The 4 T cell receptor beta chains below were found in one sample sequenced in a study of cytomegalovirus exposure and HLA in healthy donors. The PCR used 60 Vbeta and 13 Jbeta primers. Repertoires were generated with immunoSEQ multiplex PCR, while TCRdb's copy carries only in-frame clones and drops some. The sample has some 200,000 clones; approximately 90% are singletons. Sequenced: PBMCs. The receptors originated from a woman between 18 and 30 years old in good health and CMV-seronegative.

The chain has TRBV15 and TRBJ1-5; possible D gene TRBD1, 6 bases. V dropped 4 bases and J dropped 2 bases, with 18 bases sitting between them. The CDR3 totals 17 residues. Germline CDR1 is LNHNV and CDR2 is YYDKDF (reference sequence). The CDR3 protein is CATSTLWQAGGNQPQHF. CDR3 coding DNA: TGTGCCACCAGCACCTTATGGCAGGCAGGGGGCAATCAGCCCCAGCATTTT.

This chain joins TRBV18 and TRBJ2-1; maybe TRBD2 (5 bases). Germline V gene sequence: CDR1 KGHSH, CDR2 LQKENI. The CDR3 length is 13 residues. V dropped 3 bases and J dropped 7 bases, with 10 bases sitting between them. The CDR3 coding sequence is TGTGCCAGCTCACCTCTTTCGGGGAATGAGCAGTTCTTC. Encoded protein: CASSPLSGNEQFF.

This clone was seen once. The gene calls are TRBV7-2 and TRBJ2-1; 11 bases are shared with TRBD2. The germline V gene has CDR1 SGHTA and CDR2 FQGNSA. The V segment lost 1 base and the J segment 12 bases; nucleotides outside the gene matches: 2. The CDR3 extends over 13 amino acids. CDR3 loop: CASSLDLAGGQFF. The CDR3 bases are TGTGCCAGCAGCTTAGATCTAGCGGGGGGGCAGTTCTTC.

This clone was seen only once. The chain combines TRBV7-2 with TRBJ2-7; 10 positions match TRBD2. This CDR3 comprises 16 residues. V dropped 1 base and J dropped 1; count of bases not matched to a gene: 4. Germline CDR1 SGHTA, CDR2 FQGNSA. CDR3 sequence: CASSLGLAGASYEQYF. The CDR3 nucleotides read TGTGCCAGCAGCTTAGGACTAGCGGGTGCGTCCTACGAGCAGTACTTC.